This T cell receptor (beta chain) was retrieved from a study of cytomegalovirus exposure and HLA in healthy donors. Overall study: Most genotyped donors, approximately 77% of around 370, had Caucasian-associated genetic ancestry.

The PCR was carried out with 60 Vbeta primers and 13 Jbeta primers. Libraries were prepared by immunoSEQ multiplex PCR; TCRdb keeps only in-frame clonotypes and omits some of them. Of a few hundred thousand clones in the sample, approximately 80% were seen once. The CDR3 runs to 15 residues. Remarks on this clone: Its matching antigen is unknown.

General observations from the study: About 87% or about 30% of the time was how often most TCR beta V segments were productive, according to an earlier analysis. In the analysis, some V segments, TRBV6-2 and TRBV6-3 included, were excluded as indistinguishable.

Sequencing was done on a sample of PBMCs. This receptor was taken from a man aged 35-49 years in good health and CMV-seronegative. The rearrangement uses TRBV12-2 and TRBJ2-3; the table's D call TRBD1 went unverified against the DNA. TRBV12-2 counts as a pseudogene. CDR3 nucleotides: TGTGCAAGTCGCTTAGGGCAGGGGGGAACAGATACGCAGTATTTT. This translates into CASRLGQGGTDTQYF.